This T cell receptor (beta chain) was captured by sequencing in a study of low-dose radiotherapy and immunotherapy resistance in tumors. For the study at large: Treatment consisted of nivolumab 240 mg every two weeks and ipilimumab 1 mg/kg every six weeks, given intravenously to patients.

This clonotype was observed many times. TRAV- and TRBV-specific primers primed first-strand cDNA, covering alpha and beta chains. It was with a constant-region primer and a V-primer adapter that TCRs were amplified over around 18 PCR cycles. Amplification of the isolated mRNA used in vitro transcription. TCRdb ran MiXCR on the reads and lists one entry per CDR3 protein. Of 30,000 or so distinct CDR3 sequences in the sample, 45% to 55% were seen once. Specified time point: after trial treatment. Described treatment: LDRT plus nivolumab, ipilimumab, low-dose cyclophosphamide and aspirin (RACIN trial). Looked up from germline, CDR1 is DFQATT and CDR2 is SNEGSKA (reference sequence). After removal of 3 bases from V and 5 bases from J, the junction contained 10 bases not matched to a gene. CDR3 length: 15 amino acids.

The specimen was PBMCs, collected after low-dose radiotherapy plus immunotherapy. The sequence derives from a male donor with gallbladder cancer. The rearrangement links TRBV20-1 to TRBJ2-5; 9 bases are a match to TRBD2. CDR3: CSARGLLAGGETQYF. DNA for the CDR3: TGCAGTGCTAGGGGACTATTGGCGGGAGGGGAGACCCAGTACTTC.